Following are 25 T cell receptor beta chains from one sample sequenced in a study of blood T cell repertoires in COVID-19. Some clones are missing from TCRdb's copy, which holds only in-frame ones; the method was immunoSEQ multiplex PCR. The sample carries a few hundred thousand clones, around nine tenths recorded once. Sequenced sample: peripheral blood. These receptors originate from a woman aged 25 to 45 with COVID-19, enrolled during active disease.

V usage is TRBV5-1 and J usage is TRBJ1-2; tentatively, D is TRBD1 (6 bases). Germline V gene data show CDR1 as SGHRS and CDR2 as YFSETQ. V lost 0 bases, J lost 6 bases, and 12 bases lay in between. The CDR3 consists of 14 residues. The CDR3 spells CASSLGHRVDGYTF. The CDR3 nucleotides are TGCGCCAGCAGCTTGGGTCACAGGGTCGATGGCTACACCTTC.

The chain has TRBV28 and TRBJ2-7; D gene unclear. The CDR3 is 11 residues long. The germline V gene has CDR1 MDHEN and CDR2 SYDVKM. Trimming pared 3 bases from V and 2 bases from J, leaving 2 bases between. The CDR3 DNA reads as TGTGCCAGCAGTTTCACCTACGAGCAGTACTTC. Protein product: CASSFTYEQYF.

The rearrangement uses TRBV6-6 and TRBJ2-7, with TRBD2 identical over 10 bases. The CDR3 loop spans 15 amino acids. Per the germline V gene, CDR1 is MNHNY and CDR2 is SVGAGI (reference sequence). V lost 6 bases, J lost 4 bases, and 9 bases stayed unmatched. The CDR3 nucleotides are TGTGCCAGCAGCTACCTAGCGGGAGTTCAGTACGAGCAGTACTTC. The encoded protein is CASSYLAGVQYEQYF.

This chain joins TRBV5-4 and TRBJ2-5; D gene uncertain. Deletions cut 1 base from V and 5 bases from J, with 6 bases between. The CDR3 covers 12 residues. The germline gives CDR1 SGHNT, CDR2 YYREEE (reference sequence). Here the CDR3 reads CASSLSGETQYF. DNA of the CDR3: TGTGCCAGCAGCTTGTCCGGGGAGACCCAGTACTTC.

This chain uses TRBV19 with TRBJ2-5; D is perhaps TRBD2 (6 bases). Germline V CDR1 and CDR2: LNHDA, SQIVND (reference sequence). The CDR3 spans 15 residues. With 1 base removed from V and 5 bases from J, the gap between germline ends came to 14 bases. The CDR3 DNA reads TGTGCCAGTAGTATAGCGGCGGGATGGAGGGAGACCCAGTACTTC. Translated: CASSIAAGWRETQYF.

The CDR3 region has the DNA TGTGCCAGCAGGGGATGGCAGGGGGATGGCTACACCTTC. It encodes CASRGWQGDGYTF. The V and J genes are TRBV6-5 and TRBJ1-2; TRBD1 matches 7 bases. This CDR3 is built from 13 residues. V shed 6 bases, J shed 6 bases, and the junction held 7 bases outside the gene matches. Germline V gene data show CDR1 as MNHEY and CDR2 as SVGAGI.

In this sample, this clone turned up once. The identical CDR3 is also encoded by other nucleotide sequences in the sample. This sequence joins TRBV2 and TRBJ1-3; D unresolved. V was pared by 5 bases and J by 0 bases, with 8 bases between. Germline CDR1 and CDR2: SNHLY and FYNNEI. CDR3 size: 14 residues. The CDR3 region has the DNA TGTGCCAGCAGTCGGGAGAGCTCTGGAAACACCATATATTTT. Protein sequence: CASSRESSGNTIYF.

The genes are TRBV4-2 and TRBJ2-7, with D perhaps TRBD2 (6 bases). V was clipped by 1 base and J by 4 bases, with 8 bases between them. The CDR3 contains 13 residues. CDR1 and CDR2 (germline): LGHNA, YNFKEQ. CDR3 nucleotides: TGTGCCAGCAGCCAAGGGGGAGGTTACGAGCAGTACTTC. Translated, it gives CASSQGGGYEQYF.

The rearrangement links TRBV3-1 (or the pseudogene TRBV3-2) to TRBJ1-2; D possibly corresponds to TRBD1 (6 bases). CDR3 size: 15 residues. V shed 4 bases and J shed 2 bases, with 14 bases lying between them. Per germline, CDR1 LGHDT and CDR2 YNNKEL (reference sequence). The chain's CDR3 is CASSRSSGTNYGYTF. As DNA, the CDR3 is TGTGCCAGCAGCCGCTCCTCCGGGACAAACTATGGCTACACCTTC.

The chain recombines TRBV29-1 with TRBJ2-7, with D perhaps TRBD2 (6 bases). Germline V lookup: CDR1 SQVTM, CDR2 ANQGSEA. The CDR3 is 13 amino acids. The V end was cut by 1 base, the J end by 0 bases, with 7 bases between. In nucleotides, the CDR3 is TGCAGCGTTGAAGGGACTAACTCCTACGAGCAGTACTTC. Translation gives CSVEGTNSYEQYF.

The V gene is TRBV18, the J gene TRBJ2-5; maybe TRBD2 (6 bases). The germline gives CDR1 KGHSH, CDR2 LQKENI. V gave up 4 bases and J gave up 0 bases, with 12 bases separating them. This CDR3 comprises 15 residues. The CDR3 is CASSRDRLDQETQYF. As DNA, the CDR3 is TGTGCCAGCTCACGCGATAGACTAGACCAAGAGACCCAGTACTTC.

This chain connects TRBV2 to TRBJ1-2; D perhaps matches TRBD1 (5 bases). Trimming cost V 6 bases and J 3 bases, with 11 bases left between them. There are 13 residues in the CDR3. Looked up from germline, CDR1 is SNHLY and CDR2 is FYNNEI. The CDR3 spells CASRPGTDYGYTF. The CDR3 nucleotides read TGTGCCAGCAGGCCCGGGACTGACTATGGCTACACCTTC.

The CDR3 region has the DNA TGTGCCAGCAGTGGGACAGGGCGGCAGCCCCAGCATTTT. Protein: CASSGTGRQPQHF. The chain combines TRBV12-3 or TRBV12-4 with TRBJ1-5; the match to TRBD1 covers 9 bases. The CDR3 sequence is 13 residues long. Trimming at V came to 5 bases and at J to 7 bases, leaving 3 bases not matched to a gene.

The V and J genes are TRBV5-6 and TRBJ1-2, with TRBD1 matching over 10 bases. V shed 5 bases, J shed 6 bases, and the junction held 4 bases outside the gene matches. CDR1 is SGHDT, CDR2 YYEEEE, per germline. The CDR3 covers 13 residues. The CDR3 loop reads CASRGQGFDGYTF. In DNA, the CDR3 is TGTGCCAGCAGGGGACAGGGGTTCGATGGCTACACCTTC.

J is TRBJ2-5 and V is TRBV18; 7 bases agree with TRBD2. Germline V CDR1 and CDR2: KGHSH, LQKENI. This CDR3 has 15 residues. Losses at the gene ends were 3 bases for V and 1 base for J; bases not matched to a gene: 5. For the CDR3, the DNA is TGTGCCAGCTCACCTCGGGGGGAGCTCCAAGAGACCCAGTACTTC. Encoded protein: CASSPRGELQETQYF.

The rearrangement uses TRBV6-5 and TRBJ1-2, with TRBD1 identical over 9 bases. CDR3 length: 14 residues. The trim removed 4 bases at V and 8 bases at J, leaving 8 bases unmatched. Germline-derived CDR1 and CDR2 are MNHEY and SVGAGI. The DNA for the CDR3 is TGTGCCAGCAGTTGGGACAGGGAAAAGGAAGGCTACACCTTC. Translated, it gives CASSWDREKEGYTF.

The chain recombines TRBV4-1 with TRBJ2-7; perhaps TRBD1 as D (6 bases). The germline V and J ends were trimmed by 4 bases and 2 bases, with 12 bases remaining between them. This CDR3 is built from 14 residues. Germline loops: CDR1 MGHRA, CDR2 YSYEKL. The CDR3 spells CASSPWDKTYEQYF. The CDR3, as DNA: TGCGCCAGCAGCCCGTGGGACAAGACCTACGAGCAGTACTTC.

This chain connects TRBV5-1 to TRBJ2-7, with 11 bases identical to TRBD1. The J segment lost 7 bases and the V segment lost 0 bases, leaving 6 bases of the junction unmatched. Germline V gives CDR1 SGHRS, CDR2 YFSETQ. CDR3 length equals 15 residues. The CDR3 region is CASSLVDRGLGEQYF. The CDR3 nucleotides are TGCGCCAGCAGCTTGGTGGACAGGGGGCTCGGGGAGCAGTACTTC.

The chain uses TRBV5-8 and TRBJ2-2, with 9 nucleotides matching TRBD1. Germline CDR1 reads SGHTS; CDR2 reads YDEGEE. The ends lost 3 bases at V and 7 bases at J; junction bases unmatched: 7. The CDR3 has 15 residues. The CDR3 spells CASSSHGTGYGELFF. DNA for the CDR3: TGTGCCAGCAGCTCGCATGGGACAGGGTACGGGGAGCTGTTTTTT. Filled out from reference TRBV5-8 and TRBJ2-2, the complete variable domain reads EAGVTQSPTHLIKTRGQQATLRCSPISGHTSVYWYQQALGLGLQFLLWYDEGEERNRGNFPPRFSGRQFPNYSSELNVNALELEDSALYLCASSSHGTGYGELFFGEGSRLTVL.

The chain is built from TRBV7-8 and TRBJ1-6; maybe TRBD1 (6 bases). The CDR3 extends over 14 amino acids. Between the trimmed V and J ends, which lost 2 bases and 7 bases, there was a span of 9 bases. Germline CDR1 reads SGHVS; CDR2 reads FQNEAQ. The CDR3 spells CASSLPGENSPLHF. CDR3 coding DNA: TGTGCCAGCAGCTTACCAGGGGAAAATTCACCCCTCCACTTT.

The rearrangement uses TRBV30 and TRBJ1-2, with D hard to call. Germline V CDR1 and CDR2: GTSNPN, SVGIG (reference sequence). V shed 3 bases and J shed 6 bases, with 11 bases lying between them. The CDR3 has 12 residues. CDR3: CAWRASSNGYTF. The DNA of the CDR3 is TGTGCCTGGAGGGCCAGTTCGAATGGCTACACCTTC.

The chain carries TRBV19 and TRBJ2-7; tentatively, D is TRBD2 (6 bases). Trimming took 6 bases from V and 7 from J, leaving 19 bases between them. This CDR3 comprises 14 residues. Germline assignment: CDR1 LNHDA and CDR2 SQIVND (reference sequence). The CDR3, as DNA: TGTGCCAGTAGGCGGGGTACAGGCCCTTGGGAGCAGTACTTC. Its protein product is CASRRGTGPWEQYF.

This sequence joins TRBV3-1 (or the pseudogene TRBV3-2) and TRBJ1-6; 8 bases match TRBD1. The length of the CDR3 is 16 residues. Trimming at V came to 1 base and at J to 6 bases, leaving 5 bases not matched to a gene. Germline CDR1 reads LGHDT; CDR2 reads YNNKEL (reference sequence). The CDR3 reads CASSQGITGGNSPLHF. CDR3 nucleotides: TGTGCCAGCAGCCAAGGGATCACAGGGGGTAATTCACCCCTCCACTTT.

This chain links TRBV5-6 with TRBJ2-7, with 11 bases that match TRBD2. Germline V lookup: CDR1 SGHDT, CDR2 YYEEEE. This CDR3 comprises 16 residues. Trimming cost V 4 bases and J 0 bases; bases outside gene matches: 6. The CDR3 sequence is CASSPGLAESSYEQYF. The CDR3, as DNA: TGTGCCAGCAGCCCGGGACTAGCGGAGTCCTCCTACGAGCAGTACTTC.

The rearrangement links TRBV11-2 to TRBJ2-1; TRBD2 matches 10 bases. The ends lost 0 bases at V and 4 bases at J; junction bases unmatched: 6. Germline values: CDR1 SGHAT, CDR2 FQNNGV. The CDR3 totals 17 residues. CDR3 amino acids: CASSLESGLARYNEQFF. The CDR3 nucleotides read TGTGCCAGCAGCTTAGAATCGGGACTAGCGAGGTACAATGAGCAGTTCTTC.